A selection of T cell receptor beta chains follows, all from one sample in a study of cytomegalovirus exposure and HLA in healthy donors. TCRdb's table, derived via immunoSEQ multiplex PCR, lists solely in-frame clones and lacks some. The profile shows some 130,000 clones, about 80% of them singletons. The specimen was PBMCs. The receptors stem from a man aged 25 to 45 in good health and CMV-seronegative. CDR3s include the opening cysteine and the closing phenylalanine or tryptophan. A D gene is named only where the DNA matches it firmly. Rows may omit the clone size; those that give it use once, few, many or a size class.

v_call	cdr3_length	clone_size	d_call	j_call	cdr3_aa	cdr3_nt
TRBV28	14	-	-	TRBJ2-7	CASSEDRSPYEQYF	TGTGCCAGCAGTGAAGACAGGAGTCCTTACGAGCAGTACTTC
TRBV6-5	13	-	-	TRBJ1-2	CASSYGQNYGYTF	TGTGCCAGCAGTTACGGACAGAACTATGGCTACACCTTC
TRBV6-1	14	-	-	TRBJ1-1	CASSLQRPNTEAFF	TGTGCCAGCAGTTTACAGCGGCCGAACACTGAAGCTTTCTTT
TRBV4-3	17	few	TRBD2	TRBJ2-7	CASSQDFGTSGRREQYF	TGCGCCAGCAGCCAAGATTTTGGGACTAGCGGGAGACGCGAGCAGTACTTC
TRBV6-1	13	-	TRBD1	TRBJ2-5	CASSEQGAETQYF	TGTGCCAGCAGTGAACAGGGGGCCGAGACCCAGTACTTC
TRBV6-6	16	once	TRBD1	TRBJ2-7	CASSFEQGAIGDEQYF	TGTGCCAGCAGTTTCGAACAGGGGGCAATCGGCGACGAGCAGTACTTC
TRBV5-1	13	-	-	TRBJ2-7	CASRTFLDYEQYF	TGCGCCAGCAGGACTTTTTTGGACTACGAGCAGTACTTC
TRBV4-1	16	-	TRBD2	TRBJ2-2	CASNLAGGPIQGELFF	TGCGCCAGCAACCTAGCGGGAGGGCCTATTCAGGGGGAGCTGTTTTTT
TRBV28	15	-	-	TRBJ1-4	CASSSPGHLNEKLFF	TGTGCCAGCAGTTCTCCGGGACATCTAAATGAAAAACTGTTTTTT
TRBV19	14	-	-	TRBJ1-3	CASSIRGSGNTIYF	TGTGCCAGTAGTATACGCGGCTCTGGAAACACCATATATTTT
TRBV2	15	-	TRBD1	TRBJ1-2	CASSEVVRGSVGYTF	TGTGCCAGCAGTGAAGTTGTCAGGGGGTCTGTGGGCTACACCTTC
TRBV19	15	-	-	TRBJ2-2	CASSSQATVTGELFF	TGTGCCAGTAGTTCCCAAGCGACAGTTACCGGGGAGCTGTTTTTT
TRBV7-9	18	-	TRBD2	TRBJ2-1	CASSLAPGREKGYNEQFF	TGTGCCAGCAGCTTAGCGCCCGGGCGGGAGAAAGGATACAATGAGCAGTTCTTC
TRBV11-3	13	once	-	TRBJ2-2	CASSLRLTGELFF	TGTGCCAGCAGCTTACGTCTCACCGGGGAGCTGTTTTTT
TRBV28	17	-	TRBD1	TRBJ1-2	CASSTTGTGGNLGGYTF	TGTGCCAGCAGTACCACCGGGACAGGGGGCAATTTGGGAGGCTACACCTTC
TRBV7-9	16	-	TRBD1	TRBJ1-4	CASSLASGTANEKLFF	TGTGCCAGCAGCTTAGCGTCAGGGACAGCTAATGAAAAACTGTTTTTT
TRBV5-1	16	-	TRBD1	TRBJ2-7	CASSPTAGTGGREQYF	TGCGCCAGCAGCCCAACGGCTGGGACAGGGGGTCGGGAGCAGTACTTC
TRBV9	14	-	-	TRBJ2-7	CASSVAGQDYEQYF	TGTGCCAGCAGCGTAGCTGGGCAGGACTACGAGCAGTACTTC
TRBV6-5	14	-	-	TRBJ2-4	CASRRGGGKNIQYF	TGTGCCAGCAGAAGAGGGGGTGGCAAAAACATTCAGTACTTC
TRBV28	14	-	TRBD1	TRBJ1-2	CASSFTTGIYGYTF	TGTGCCAGCAGTTTCACGACAGGGATCTATGGCTACACCTTC
TRBV5-6	12	-	-	TRBJ1-2	CASSLTGYGYTF	TGTGCCAGCAGCCTGACAGGCTATGGCTACACCTTC
TRBV4-2	15	-	-	TRBJ1-2	CASSQESDRPYGYTF	TGTGCCAGCAGCCAAGAAAGTGACAGGCCCTATGGCTACACCTTC
TRBV19	17	-	TRBD2	TRBJ2-1	CASSISSGLSSYNEQFF	TGTGCCAGTAGTATTTCTAGCGGGCTGAGCTCCTACAATGAGCAGTTCTTC
TRBV6-5	14	few	-	TRBJ1-1	CATTISVFGTEAFF	TGTGCCACCACGATCTCGGTTTTTGGCACTGAAGCTTTCTTT
TRBV30	15	-	TRBD2	TRBJ2-3	CAWSLKAGGADTQYF	TGTGCCTGGAGCCTCAAAGCGGGGGGGGCAGATACGCAGTATTTT
TRBV28	18	-	TRBD1	TRBJ1-4	CASSLTGALVATNEKLFF	TGTGCCAGCAGCTTAACAGGGGCGCTAGTTGCAACTAATGAAAAACTGTTTTTT
TRBV14	15	-	-	TRBJ1-2	CASSQGTVPSDGYTF	TGTGCCAGCAGCCAAGGGACAGTCCCCTCGGACGGCTACACCTTC
TRBV7-9	14	-	TRBD1	TRBJ1-5	CASSADRKNQPQHF	TGTGCCAGCAGCGCGGACAGGAAGAATCAGCCCCAGCATTTT
TRBV6-1	14	-	-	TRBJ1-3	CASSEGFSGNTIYF	TGTGCCAGCAGTGAGGGCTTCTCTGGAAACACCATATATTTT
TRBV28	13	-	TRBD1	TRBJ2-3	CASISTGDRGPFF	TGTGCCAGCATCTCGACCGGGGACAGGGGCCCCTTTTTT
TRBV6-5	16	-	TRBD2	TRBJ2-7	CASSYSLAGNYYEQYF	TGTGCCAGCAGTTACTCTCTAGCGGGTAATTACTACGAGCAGTACTTC
TRBV11-2	15	few	-	TRBJ2-3	CASSLEPAVTDTQYF	TGTGCCAGCAGCTTAGAACCAGCGGTCACAGATACGCAGTATTTT
TRBV7-2	16	-	TRBD2	TRBJ2-3	CASSARTSGYTDTQYF	TGTGCCAGCAGCGCCCGGACTAGCGGCTACACAGATACGCAGTATTTT
TRBV5-6	13	few	-	TRBJ2-7	CASSSLGVREQYF	TGTGCCAGCAGCTCCCTAGGGGTTCGGGAGCAGTACTTC
TRBV28	13	-	-	TRBJ2-7	CASTLGQLYEQYF	TGTGCCAGCACTCTTGGACAGCTCTACGAGCAGTACTTC
TRBV7-8	13	few	-	TRBJ1-1	CASSRGMNTEAFF	TGTGCCAGCAGCAGGGGAATGAACACTGAAGCTTTCTTT
TRBV5-6	15	-	TRBD2	TRBJ2-7	CASSRGLAMNYEQYF	TGTGCCAGCAGTCGTGGACTAGCGATGAACTACGAGCAGTACTTC
TRBV7-9	16	once	TRBD2	TRBJ2-1	CASPIGREGPYNEQFF	TGTGCCAGCCCGATCGGGCGGGAGGGCCCCTACAATGAGCAGTTCTTC
TRBV6-6	14	-	TRBD1	TRBJ1-3	CASSKTGTGNTIYF	TGTGCCAGCAGCAAGACAGGGACTGGAAACACCATATATTTT
TRBV6-5	13	few	TRBD2	TRBJ2-7	CASSPPPGREQYF	TGTGCCAGCAGTCCTCCCCCCGGGAGGGAGCAGTACTTC
TRBV6-6	15	-	TRBD2	TRBJ2-5	CASTLRLAAPRTQYF	TGTGCCAGCACACTTAGACTAGCGGCCCCCCGGACCCAGTACTTC
TRBV10-3	17	-	TRBD1	TRBJ1-4	CAISYRQGKLPGEKLFF	TGTGCCATCAGTTACAGACAGGGAAAACTCCCTGGAGAAAAACTGTTTTTT
TRBV28	17	-	-	TRBJ1-1	CASSLILQSSSEAEAFF	TGTGCCAGCAGTTTAATCCTCCAGTCCTCCTCGGAGGCTGAAGCTTTCTTT
TRBV11-2	14	-	TRBD1	TRBJ2-1	CASSWDRGLGEQFF	TGTGCCAGCAGCTGGGACAGGGGGTTGGGGGAGCAGTTCTTC
TRBV18	15	-	TRBD1	TRBJ2-7	CASSPGTGSFYEQYF	TGTGCCAGCTCACCCGGGACAGGGTCTTTCTACGAGCAGTACTTC
TRBV7-6	13	-	TRBD2	TRBJ2-7	CASSTGLGYEQYF	TGTGCCAGCAGCACCGGACTAGGCTACGAGCAGTACTTC
TRBV9	15	-	-	TRBJ2-1	CASSVRAAAHNEQFF	TGTGCCAGCAGCGTCCGAGCGGCAGCCCACAATGAGCAGTTCTTC
TRBV11-2	14	-	TRBD2	TRBJ2-5	CASSPGLGRETQYF	TGTGCCAGCAGCCCTGGACTAGGAAGGGAGACCCAGTACTTC
TRBV20-1	11	-	-	TRBJ1-4	CSARTFEKLFF	TGCAGTGCTAGGACATTTGAAAAACTGTTTTTT
TRBV2	15	once	-	TRBJ2-5	CASSEAPSFGETQYF	TGTGCCAGCAGTGAAGCGCCATCTTTCGGAGAGACCCAGTACTTC
TRBV28	14	once	-	TRBJ2-2	CASSPPGTPGELFF	TGTGCCAGCAGTCCCCCGGGAACTCCCGGGGAGCTGTTTTTT
TRBV9	15	-	TRBD2	TRBJ2-7	CASSVGSGSSYEQYF	TGTGCCAGCAGCGTAGGTAGCGGGAGCTCCTACGAGCAGTACTTC
TRBV5-8	16	-	TRBD1	TRBJ2-7	CASSSAGTGHSYEQYF	TGTGCCAGCAGCTCTGCGGGGACAGGGCACTCCTACGAGCAGTACTTC
TRBV4-1	18	-	TRBD2	TRBJ2-7	CASSLRELAGGNAYEQYF	TGCGCCAGCAGCCTAAGGGAACTAGCGGGAGGGAACGCCTACGAGCAGTACTTC
TRBV6-1	12	once	-	TRBJ2-7	CASRDLDSEQYF	TGTGCCAGCAGAGACTTAGACAGCGAGCAGTACTTC